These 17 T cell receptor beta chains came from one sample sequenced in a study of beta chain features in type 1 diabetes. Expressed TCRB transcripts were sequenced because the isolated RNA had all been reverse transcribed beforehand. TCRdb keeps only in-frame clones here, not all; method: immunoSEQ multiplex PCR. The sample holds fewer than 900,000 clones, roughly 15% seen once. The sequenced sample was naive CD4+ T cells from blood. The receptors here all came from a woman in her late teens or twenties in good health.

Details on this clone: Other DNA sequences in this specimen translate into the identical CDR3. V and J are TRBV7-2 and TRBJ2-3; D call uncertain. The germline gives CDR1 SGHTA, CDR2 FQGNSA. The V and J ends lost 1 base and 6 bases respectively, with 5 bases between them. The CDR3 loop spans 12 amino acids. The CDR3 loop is CASSLVGDTQYF. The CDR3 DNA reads TGTGCCAGCAGCTTAGTAGGTGATACGCAGTATTTT.

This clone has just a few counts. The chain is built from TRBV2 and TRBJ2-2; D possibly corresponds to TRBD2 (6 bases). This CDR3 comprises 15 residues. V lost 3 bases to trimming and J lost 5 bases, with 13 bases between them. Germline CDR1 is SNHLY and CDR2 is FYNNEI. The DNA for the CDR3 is TGTGCCAGCAGTGATGAGCGGGTAGGAACCGGGGAGCTGTTTTTT. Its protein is CASSDERVGTGELFF. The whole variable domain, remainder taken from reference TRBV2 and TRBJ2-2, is EPEVTQTPSHQVTQMGQEVILRCVPISNHLYFYWYRQILGQKVEFLVSFYNNEISEKSEIFDDQFSVERPDGSNFTLKIRSTKLEDSAMYFCASSDERVGTGELFFGEGSRLTVL.

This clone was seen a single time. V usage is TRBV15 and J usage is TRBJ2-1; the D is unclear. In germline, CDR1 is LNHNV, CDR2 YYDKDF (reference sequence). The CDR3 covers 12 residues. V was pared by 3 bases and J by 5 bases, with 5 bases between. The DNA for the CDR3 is TGTGCCACCAGCAGGTCAAACAATGAGCAGTTCTTC. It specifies CATSRSNNEQFF.

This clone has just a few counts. The CDR3 loop reads CASSLVGLAGVLYNEQFF. CDR3 DNA: TGTGCCAGCAGCTTAGTTGGACTAGCAGGAGTGTTGTACAATGAGCAGTTCTTC. The J gene is TRBJ2-1, the V gene TRBV7-9; 8 bases are a match to TRBD2. Germline lookup yields CDR1 SEHNR and CDR2 FQNEAQ (reference sequence). V trimming: 1 base; J trimming: 4 bases; junction bases outside the gene matches: 12. The CDR3 spans 18 residues.

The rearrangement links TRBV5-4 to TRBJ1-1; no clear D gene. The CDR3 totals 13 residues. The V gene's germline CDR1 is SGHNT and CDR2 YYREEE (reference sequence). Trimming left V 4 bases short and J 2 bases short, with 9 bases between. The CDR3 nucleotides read TGTGCCAGCAGCCAGCATCTAAACACTGAAGCTTTCTTT. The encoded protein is CASSQHLNTEAFF.

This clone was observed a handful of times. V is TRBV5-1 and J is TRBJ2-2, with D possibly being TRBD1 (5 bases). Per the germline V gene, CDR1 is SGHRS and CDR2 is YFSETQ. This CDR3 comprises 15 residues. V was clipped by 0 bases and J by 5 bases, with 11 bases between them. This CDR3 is CASSLDRGWTGELFF. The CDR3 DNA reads TGCGCCAGCAGCTTGGATAGGGGTTGGACCGGGGAGCTGTTTTTT.

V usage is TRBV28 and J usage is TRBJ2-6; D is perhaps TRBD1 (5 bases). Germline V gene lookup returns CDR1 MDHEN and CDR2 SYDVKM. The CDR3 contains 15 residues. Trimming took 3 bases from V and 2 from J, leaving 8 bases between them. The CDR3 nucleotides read TGTGCCAGCAGTTTCCTACAGGCTGGGGCCAACGTCCTGACTTTC. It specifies CASSFLQAGANVLTF.

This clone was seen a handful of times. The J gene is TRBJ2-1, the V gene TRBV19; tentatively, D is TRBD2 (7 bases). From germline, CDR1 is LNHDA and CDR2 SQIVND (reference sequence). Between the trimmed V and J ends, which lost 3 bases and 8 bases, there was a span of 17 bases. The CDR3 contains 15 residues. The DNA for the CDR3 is TGTGCCAGTAGTATGGTAGGGGGAGGGCCCCATGAGCAGTTCTTC. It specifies CASSMVGGGPHEQFF. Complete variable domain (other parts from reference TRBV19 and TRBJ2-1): DGGITQSPKYLFRKEGQNVTLSCEQNLNHDAMYWYRQDPGQGLRLIYYSQIVNDFQKGDIAEGYSVSREKKESFPLTVTSAQKNPTAFYLCASSMVGGGPHEQFFGPGTRLTVL.

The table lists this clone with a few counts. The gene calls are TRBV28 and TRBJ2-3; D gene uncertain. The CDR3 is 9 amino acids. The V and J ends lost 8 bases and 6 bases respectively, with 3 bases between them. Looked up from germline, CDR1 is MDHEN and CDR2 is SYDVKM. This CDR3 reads CASPDTQYF. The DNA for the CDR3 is TGTGCCAGCCCCGATACGCAGTATTTT.

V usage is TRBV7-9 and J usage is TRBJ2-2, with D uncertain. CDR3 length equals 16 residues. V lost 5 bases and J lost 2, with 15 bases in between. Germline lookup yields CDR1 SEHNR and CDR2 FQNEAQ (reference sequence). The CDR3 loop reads CASSPQRTLNTGELFF. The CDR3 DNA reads TGTGCCAGCAGCCCACAGCGAACTCTAAACACCGGGGAGCTGTTTTTT. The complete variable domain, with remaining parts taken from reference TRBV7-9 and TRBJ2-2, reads DTGVSQNPRHKITKRGQNVTFRCDPISEHNRLYWYRQTLGQGPEFLTYFQNEAQLEKSRLLSDRFSAERPKGSFSTLEIQRTEQGDSAMYLCASSPQRTLNTGELFFGEGSRLTVL.

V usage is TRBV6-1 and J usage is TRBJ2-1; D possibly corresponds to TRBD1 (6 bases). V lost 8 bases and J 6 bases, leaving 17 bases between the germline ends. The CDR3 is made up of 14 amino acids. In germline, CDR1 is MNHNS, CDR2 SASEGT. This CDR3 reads CASLRGDAANEQFF. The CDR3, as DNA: TGTGCCAGCCTCAGGGGAGACGCCGCCAATGAGCAGTTCTTC.

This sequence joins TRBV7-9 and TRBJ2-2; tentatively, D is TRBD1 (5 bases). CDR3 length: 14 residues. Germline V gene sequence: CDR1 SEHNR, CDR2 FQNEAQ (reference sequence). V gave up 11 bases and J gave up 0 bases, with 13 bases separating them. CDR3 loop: CAVPDRSNTGELFF. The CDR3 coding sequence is TGTGCCGTACCCGACAGATCGAACACCGGGGAGCTGTTTTTT.

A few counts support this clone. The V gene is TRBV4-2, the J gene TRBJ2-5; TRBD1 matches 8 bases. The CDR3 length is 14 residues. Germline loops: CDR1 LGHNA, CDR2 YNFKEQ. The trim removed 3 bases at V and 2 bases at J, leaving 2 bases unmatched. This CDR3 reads CASSQGTGQETQYF. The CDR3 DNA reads TGTGCCAGCAGCCAGGGGACAGGTCAAGAGACCCAGTACTTC.

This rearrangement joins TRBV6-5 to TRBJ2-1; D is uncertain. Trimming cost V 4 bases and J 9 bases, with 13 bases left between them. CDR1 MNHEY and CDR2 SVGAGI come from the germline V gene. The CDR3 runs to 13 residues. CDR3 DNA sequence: TGTGCCAGCAGTTCCCCTTTCCTTGCTGAGCAGTTCTTC. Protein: CASSSPFLAEQFF.

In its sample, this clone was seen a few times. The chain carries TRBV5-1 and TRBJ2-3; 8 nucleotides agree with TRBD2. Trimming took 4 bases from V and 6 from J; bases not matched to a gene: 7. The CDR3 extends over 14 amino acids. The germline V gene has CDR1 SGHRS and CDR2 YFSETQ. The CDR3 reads CASSGGTRQDTQYF. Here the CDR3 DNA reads TGCGCCAGCAGCGGCGGGACTAGACAGGATACGCAGTATTTT. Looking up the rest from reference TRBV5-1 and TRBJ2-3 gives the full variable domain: KAGVTQTPRYLIKTRGQQVTLSCSPISGHRSVSWYQQTPGQGLQFLFEYFSETQRNKGNFPGRFSGRQFSNSRSEMNVSTLELGDSALYLCASSGGTRQDTQYFGPGTRLTVL.

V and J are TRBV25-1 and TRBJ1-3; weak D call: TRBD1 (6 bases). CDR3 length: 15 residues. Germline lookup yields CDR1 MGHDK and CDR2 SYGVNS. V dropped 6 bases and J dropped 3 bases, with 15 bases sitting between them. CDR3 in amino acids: CASSPAGALGNTIYF. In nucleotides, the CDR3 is TGTGCCAGCAGCCCGGCAGGGGCCCTTGGAAACACCATATATTTT.

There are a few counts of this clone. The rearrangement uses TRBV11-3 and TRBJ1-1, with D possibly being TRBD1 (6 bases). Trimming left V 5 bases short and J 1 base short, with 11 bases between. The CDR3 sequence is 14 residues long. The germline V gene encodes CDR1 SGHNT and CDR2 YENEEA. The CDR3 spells CASSRGQRNTEAFF. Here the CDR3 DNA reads TGTGCCAGCAGCCGAGGACAGAGGAACACTGAAGCTTTCTTT.